Presented here are 21 T cell receptor beta chains from one specimen sequenced in a study of early T cells in non-severe SARS-CoV-2 infection (dated by TCRdb to 2020 to 2023). Library preparation was by 5' RACE. The instrument given in TCRdb is NextSeq 500. The public sequencing data were trimmed at Q25 with fastp and processed into clonotypes with MiXCR by TCRdb, which kept only in-frame beta chains. When rows share a CDR3 protein, they turn into one entry using the most common DNA and genes. The sample contains tens of thousands of distinct CDR3 sequences, 7.9% of them found a single time. The ten largest clones capture 9.5% to 15% of the sample. The material sequenced was whole blood, taken at baseline. The receptors originated from an adult who was a healthcare worker with PCR-confirmed SARS-CoV-2 infection or an uninfected control (not recorded which).

This clonotype has a count of ten or more. The V and J genes are TRBV5-1 and TRBJ2-3, with D perhaps TRBD1 (5 bases). The germline V gene encodes CDR1 SGHRS and CDR2 YFSETQ. The V and J ends lost 5 bases and 1 base respectively, with 14 bases between them. This CDR3 spans 15 amino acids. CDR3 region: CASSISLGGTDTQYF. CDR3 DNA sequence: TGCGCCAGCAGTATATCCCTAGGGGGCACAGATACGCAGTATTTT.

Here the CDR3 DNA reads TGCAGCGTTGCGGGGACAGGGAATGAAAAACTGTTTTTT. This codes for CSVAGTGNEKLFF. V gene TRBV29-1 combines with J gene TRBJ1-4; 9 bases line up with TRBD1. Germline V lookup: CDR1 SQVTM, CDR2 ANQGSEA. This CDR3 contains 13 residues. V lost 4 bases and J lost 5; bases outside the gene matches: 2.

This clonotype was found a few times. The V call is TRBV5-1, the J call TRBJ2-7, with D maybe TRBD2 (7 bases). The CDR3 spans 15 residues. V lost 0 bases to trimming and J lost 2 bases, with 12 bases between them. From germline, CDR1 is SGHRS and CDR2 YFSETQ. The CDR3 DNA sequence: TGCGCCAGCAGCTTGGAGGCGGGGGCCACCTACGAGCAGTACTTC. Amino acids: CASSLEAGATYEQYF.

This clonotype was seen ten or more times. V gene TRBV10-1 combines with J gene TRBJ2-7, with a possible D match to TRBD2 (6 bases). The CDR3 has 13 residues. V lost 5 bases and J lost 1, with 9 bases in between. Germline assignment: CDR1 WNHNN and CDR2 SYGVQD (reference sequence). The CDR3 region is CASSSGGSYEQYF. CDR3 nucleotides: TGCGCCAGCAGTTCTGGGGGGTCCTACGAGCAGTACTTC.

This clonotype was seen ten or more times. The gene calls are TRBV6-2 or TRBV6-3 and TRBJ2-3; 11 bases agree with TRBD2. Trimming cost V 4 bases and J 5 bases; bases outside gene matches: 11. CDR3 length: 17 residues. Germline V gene lookup returns CDR1 MNHEY and CDR2 SVGEGT. The CDR3: CASSWAYSGGARDTQYF. The CDR3 nucleotides are TGTGCCAGCAGTTGGGCTTATAGCGGGGGGGCTCGAGATACGCAGTATTTT.

The chain carries TRBV4-1 and TRBJ2-3, with 8 bases aligning to TRBD2. J gave up 2 bases and V 5 bases, and 9 bases lay outside the gene matches. The length of the CDR3 is 16 residues. From germline, CDR1 is MGHRA and CDR2 YSYEKL. In DNA form, the CDR3 reads TGCGCCAGCAGCTCGGGGGGGCGGGGGCACACAGATACGCAGTATTTT. This translates into CASSSGGRGHTDTQYF.

In its sample, this clonotype was seen many times. The rearrangement links TRBV5-4 to TRBJ2-7; no clear D gene. The CDR3 runs to 15 residues. The V end lost 4 bases, the J end lost 0 bases, and 14 bases lay between the germline ends. Looked up from germline, CDR1 is SGHNT and CDR2 is YYREEE (reference sequence). CDR3 sequence (DNA): TGTGCCAGCAGCCTTGGTTCGGGCAGCTCCTACGAGCAGTACTTC. Protein: CASSLGSGSSYEQYF.

This clonotype was counted a few times. The chain employs TRBV6-2 or TRBV6-3 and TRBJ2-2; D unresolved. Germline CDR1 reads MNHEY; CDR2 reads SVGEGT. V was trimmed by 6 bases and J by 3 bases, leaving 8 bases between them. The CDR3 consists of 13 residues. The CDR3 spells CASSLDYTGELFF. In DNA form, the CDR3 reads TGTGCCAGCAGCTTAGACTACACCGGGGAGCTGTTTTTT.

Concerning this clonotype: A much larger clonotype is one base distant, so this may be a read error. This chain uses TRBV9 with TRBJ2-1; D is unresolved. The CDR3 loop spans 12 amino acids. Per the germline V gene, CDR1 is SGDLS and CDR2 is YYNGEE. Trimming took off 6 bases at V and 7 bases at J, with 11 bases between the two ends. Here the CDR3 DNA reads TGTGCCAGCAACCCCCCCGGGAATGAGCAGTTCTTC. The encoded protein is CASNPPGNEQFF.

This chain joins TRBV4-3 and TRBJ2-3; 10 bases are a match to TRBD2. Germline assignment: CDR1 LGHNA and CDR2 YSLEER. CDR3 length: 16 amino acids. The junction had 6 bases not matched to a gene; V was cut back by 4 bases and J by 2 bases. The CDR3 nucleotides are TGCGCCAGCAGCCCCAGGAGCGGGGGGGTCACAGATACGCAGTATTTT. It translates to CASSPRSGGVTDTQYF.

This clonotype came up many times. The chain employs TRBV11-2 and TRBJ2-1; a weak D match, TRBD2 (6 bases). Trimming stripped 2 bases from V and 2 bases from J, with 19 bases between. There are 18 residues in the CDR3. The germline V gene encodes CDR1 SGHAT and CDR2 FQNNGV. CDR3 loop: CASSLSPSGGIPYNEQFF. CDR3 nucleotides: TGTGCCAGCAGCTTATCTCCGTCTGGGGGGATCCCCTACAATGAGCAGTTCTTC.

This clonotype was detected a few times. This rearrangement joins TRBV6-5 to TRBJ1-1; the D is unclear. Germline V gene data show CDR1 as MNHEY and CDR2 as SVGAGI. V gave up 2 bases and J gave up 6 bases, with 10 bases separating them. The CDR3 length is 13 residues. CDR3 region: CASSYREIAEAFF. In DNA, the CDR3 is TGTGCCAGCAGTTACAGGGAGATCGCTGAAGCTTTCTTT.

This clonotype has just a few counts. This sequence joins TRBV27 and TRBJ2-1, with TRBD1 as a possible D gene (5 bases). Trimming took 5 bases from V and 12 from J, leaving 17 bases between them. The CDR3 length is 13 residues. CDR1 and CDR2 from the germline V gene are MNHEY and SMNVEV (reference sequence). The CDR3 protein is CASSPQGFPAQFF. The CDR3 region has the DNA TGTGCCAGCAGTCCCCAGGGTTTCCCAGCGCAGTTCTTC.

This clonotype was detected ten times or more. The V and J genes are TRBV7-2 and TRBJ2-2; D tentatively fits TRBD1 or TRBD2 (5 bases each). Germline values: CDR1 SGHTA, CDR2 FQGNSA. This CDR3 spans 13 amino acids. Trimming left V 4 bases short and J 7 bases short, with 10 bases between. The CDR3 DNA reads as TGTGCCAGCAGCTCAGGGAGAATCGGGGAGCTGTTTTTT. It codes for CASSSGRIGELFF. Complete variable domain (other parts from reference TRBV7-2 and TRBJ2-2): GAGVSQSPSNKVTEKGKDVELRCDPISGHTALYWYRQSLGQGLEFLIYFQGNSAPDKSGLPSDRFSAERTGGSVSTLTIQRTQQEDSAVYLCASSSGRIGELFFGEGSRLTVL.

This clonotype ranks as medium-sized. The CDR3 loop reads CSASTMGTNTEAFF. CDR3 coding DNA: TGCAGTGCTAGTACAATGGGCACGAACACTGAAGCTTTCTTT. This rearrangement joins TRBV20-1 to TRBJ1-1, with D uncertain. Germline V gene lookup returns CDR1 DFQATT and CDR2 SNEGSKA (reference sequence). The CDR3 totals 14 residues. Trimming cost V 3 bases and J 1 base, with 12 bases left between them.

A few counts support this clonotype. The rearrangement links TRBV28 to TRBJ2-1; the D is unclear. V lost 2 bases to trimming and J lost 15 bases, with 14 bases between them. This CDR3 is 12 amino acids long. Germline CDR1 is MDHEN and CDR2 is SYDVKM. The CDR3 DNA follows: TGTGCCAGCAGTTTACCTCCAGCCCCCATGTTCTTC. Protein sequence: CASSLPPAPMFF.

This clonotype was detected ten times or more. The chain recombines TRBV20-1 with TRBJ1-1; 7 nucleotides line up with TRBD1. This CDR3 has 12 amino acids. The V and J ends lost 4 bases and 3 bases, in that order; junction bases with no gene match: 2. Germline V gene data show CDR1 as DFQATT and CDR2 as SNEGSKA (reference sequence). The CDR3 region is CSATDRDTEAFF. As DNA, the CDR3 is TGCAGTGCTACCGACAGGGACACTGAAGCTTTCTTT.

This clonotype was observed many times. This rearrangement joins TRBV2 to TRBJ1-2, with D possibly TRBD1 on 5 matching bases. The CDR3 is made up of 18 amino acids. V lost 6 bases and J lost 1, with 24 bases in between. Germline CDR1 and CDR2: SNHLY and FYNNEI. In DNA, the CDR3 is TGTGCCAGCAGCAAATCCCCGAGGGGTGGTTCCGTTAACTATGGCTACACCTTC. Its protein product is CASSKSPRGGSVNYGYTF.

A few counts support this clonotype. This chain uses TRBV6-6 with TRBJ2-2; tentatively, D is TRBD2 (5 bases). V was trimmed by 6 bases and J by 3 bases, leaving 11 bases between them. Germline-derived CDR1 and CDR2 are MNHNY and SVGAGI (reference sequence). This CDR3 region has 14 residues. CDR3 in DNA: TGTGCCAGCAGAAACTTGAGGGACACCGGGGAGCTGTTTTTT. The encoded protein is CASRNLRDTGELFF.

The genes are TRBV19 and TRBJ2-7; D perhaps matches TRBD2 (5 bases). Trimming stripped 2 bases from V and 6 bases from J, with 11 bases between. The CDR3 is made up of 13 amino acids. The germline gives CDR1 LNHDA, CDR2 SQIVND (reference sequence). CDR3 sequence: CASSIMLRAEQYF. The CDR3 DNA reads TGTGCCAGTAGTATAATGTTGCGGGCCGAGCAGTACTTC.

This chain uses TRBV4-1 with TRBJ1-1; D not certain. Germline lookup yields CDR1 MGHRA and CDR2 YSYEKL. The CDR3 has 18 amino acids. V lost 1 base and J lost 1, with 19 bases in between. CDR3 nucleotide sequence: TGCGCCAGCAGCCAAGTTGAGGATACTGTGGCAGGGAACACTGAAGCTTTCTTT. Protein product: CASSQVEDTVAGNTEAFF.